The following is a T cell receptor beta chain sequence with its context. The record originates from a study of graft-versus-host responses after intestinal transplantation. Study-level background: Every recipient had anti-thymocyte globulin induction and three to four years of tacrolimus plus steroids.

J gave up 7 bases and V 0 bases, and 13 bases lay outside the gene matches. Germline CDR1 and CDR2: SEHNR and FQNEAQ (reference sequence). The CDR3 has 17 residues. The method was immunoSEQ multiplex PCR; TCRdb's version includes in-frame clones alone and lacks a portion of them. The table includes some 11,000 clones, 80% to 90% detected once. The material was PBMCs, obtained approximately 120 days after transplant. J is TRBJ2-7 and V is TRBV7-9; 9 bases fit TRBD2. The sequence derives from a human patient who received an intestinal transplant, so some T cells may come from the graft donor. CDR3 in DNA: TGTGCCAGCAGCTTAGCGTTGGGCCTAGCGGGGCCCGGGGAGCAGTACTTC. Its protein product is CASSLALGLAGPGEQYF.